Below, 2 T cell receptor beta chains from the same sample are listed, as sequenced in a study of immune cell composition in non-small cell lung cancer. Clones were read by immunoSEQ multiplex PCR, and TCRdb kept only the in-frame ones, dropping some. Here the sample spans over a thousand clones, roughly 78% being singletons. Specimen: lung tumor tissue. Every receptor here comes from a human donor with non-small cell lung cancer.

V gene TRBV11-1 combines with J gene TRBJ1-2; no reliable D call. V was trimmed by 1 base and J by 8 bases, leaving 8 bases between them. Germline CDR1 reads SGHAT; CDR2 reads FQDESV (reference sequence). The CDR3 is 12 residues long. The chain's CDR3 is CASSLDGVGYTF. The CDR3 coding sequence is TGTGCCAGCAGCTTAGACGGGGTCGGCTACACCTTC.

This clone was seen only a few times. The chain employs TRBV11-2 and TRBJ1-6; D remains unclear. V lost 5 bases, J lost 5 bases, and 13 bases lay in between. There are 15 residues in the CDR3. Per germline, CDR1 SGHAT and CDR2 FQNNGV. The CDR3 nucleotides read TGTGCCAGCAGCGCCGTTAGAGGCGATAATTCACCCCTCCACTTT. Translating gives CASSAVRGDNSPLHF. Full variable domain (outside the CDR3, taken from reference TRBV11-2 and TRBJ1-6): EAGVAQSPRYKIIEKRQSVAFWCNPISGHATLYWYQQILGQGPKLLIQFQNNGVVDDSQLPKDRFSAERLKGVDSTLKIQPAKLEDSAVYLCASSAVRGDNSPLHFGNGTRLTVT.